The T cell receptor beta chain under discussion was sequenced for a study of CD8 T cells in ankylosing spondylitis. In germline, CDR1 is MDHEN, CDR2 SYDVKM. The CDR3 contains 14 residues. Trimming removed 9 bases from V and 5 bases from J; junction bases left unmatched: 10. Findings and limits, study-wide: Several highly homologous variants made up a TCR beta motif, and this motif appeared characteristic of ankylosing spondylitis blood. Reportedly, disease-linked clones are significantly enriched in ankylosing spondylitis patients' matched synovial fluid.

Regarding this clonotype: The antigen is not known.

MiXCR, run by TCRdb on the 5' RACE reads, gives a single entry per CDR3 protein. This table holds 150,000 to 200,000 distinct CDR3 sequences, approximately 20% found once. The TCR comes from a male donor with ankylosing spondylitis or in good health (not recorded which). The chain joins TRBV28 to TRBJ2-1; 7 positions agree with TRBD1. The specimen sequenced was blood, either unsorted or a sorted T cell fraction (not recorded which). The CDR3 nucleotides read TGTGCCAGTATCTACACAGGGGCACACAATGAGCAGTTCTTC. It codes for CASIYTGAHNEQFF.